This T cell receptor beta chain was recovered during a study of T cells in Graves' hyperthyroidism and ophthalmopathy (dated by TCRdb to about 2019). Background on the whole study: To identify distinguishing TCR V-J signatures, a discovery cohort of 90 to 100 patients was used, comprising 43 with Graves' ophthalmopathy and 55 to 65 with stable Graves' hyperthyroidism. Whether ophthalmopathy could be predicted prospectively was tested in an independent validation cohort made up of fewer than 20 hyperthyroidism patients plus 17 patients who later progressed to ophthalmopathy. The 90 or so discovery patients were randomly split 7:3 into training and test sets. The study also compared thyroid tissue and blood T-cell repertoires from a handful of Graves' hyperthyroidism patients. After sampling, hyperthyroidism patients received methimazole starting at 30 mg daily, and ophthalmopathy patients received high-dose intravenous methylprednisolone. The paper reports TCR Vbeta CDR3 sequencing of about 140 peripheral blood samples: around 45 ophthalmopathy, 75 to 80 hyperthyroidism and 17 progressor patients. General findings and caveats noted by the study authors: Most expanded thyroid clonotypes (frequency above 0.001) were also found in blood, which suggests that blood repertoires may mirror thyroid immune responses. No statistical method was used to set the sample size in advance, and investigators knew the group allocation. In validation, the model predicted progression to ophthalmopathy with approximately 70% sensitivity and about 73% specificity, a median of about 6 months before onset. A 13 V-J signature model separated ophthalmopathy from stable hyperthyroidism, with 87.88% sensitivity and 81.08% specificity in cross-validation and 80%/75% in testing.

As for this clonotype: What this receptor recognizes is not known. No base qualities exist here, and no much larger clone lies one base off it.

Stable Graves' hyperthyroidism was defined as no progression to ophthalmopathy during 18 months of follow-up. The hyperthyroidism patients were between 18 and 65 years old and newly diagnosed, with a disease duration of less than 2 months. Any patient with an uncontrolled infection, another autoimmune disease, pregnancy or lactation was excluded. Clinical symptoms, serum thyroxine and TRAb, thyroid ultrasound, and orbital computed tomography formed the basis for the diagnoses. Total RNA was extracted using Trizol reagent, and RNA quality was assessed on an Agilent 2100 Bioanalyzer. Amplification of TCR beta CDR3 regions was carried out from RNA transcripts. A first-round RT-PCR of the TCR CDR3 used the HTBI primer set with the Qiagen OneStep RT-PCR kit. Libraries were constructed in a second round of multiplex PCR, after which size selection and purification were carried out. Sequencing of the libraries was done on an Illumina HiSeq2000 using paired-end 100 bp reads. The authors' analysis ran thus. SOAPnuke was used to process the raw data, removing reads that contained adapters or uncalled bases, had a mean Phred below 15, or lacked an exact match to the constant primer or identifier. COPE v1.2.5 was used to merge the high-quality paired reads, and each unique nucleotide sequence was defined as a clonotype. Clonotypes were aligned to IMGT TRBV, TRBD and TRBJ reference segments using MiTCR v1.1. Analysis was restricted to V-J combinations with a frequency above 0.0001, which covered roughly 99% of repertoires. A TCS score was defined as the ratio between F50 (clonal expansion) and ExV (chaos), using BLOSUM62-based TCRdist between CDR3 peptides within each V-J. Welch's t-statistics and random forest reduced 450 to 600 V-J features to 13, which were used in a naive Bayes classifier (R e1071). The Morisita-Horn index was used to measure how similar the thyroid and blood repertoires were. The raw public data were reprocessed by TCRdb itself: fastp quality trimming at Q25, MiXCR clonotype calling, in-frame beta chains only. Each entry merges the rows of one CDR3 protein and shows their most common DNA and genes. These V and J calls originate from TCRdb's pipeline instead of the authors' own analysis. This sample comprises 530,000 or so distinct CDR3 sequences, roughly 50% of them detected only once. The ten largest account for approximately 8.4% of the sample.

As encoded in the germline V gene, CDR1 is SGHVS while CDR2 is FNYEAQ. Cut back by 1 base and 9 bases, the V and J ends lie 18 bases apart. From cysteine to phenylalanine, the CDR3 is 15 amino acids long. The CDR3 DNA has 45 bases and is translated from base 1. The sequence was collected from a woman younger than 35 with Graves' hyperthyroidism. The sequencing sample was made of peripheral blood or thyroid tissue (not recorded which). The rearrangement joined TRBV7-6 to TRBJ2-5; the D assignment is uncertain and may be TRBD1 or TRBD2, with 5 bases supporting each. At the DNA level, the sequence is TGTGCCAGCAGCTTAGACGGCAGGGAGCATCAGCCCCAGTACTTC. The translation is CASSLDGREHQPQYF.